A single sample is the source of the 29 T cell receptor beta chains below, sequenced in a study of control samples from healthy donors and cancer patients. Clones were read by immunoSEQ multiplex PCR, and TCRdb kept only the in-frame ones, dropping some. The data hold 100,000 to 150,000 clones, with about 90% observed a single time. Sequenced: blood. The receptor set was obtained from a woman between 45 and 60 years old in good health.

This chain links TRBV4-1 with TRBJ2-1; D is perhaps TRBD1 (6 bases). The CDR3 contains 16 residues. CDR1 and CDR2 (germline): MGHRA, YSYEKL. Between the trimmed V and J ends, which lost 1 base and 15 bases, there was a span of 25 bases. CDR3 sequence reads: CASSQGFTGTSTAAFF. The DNA for the CDR3 is TGCGCCAGCAGCCAAGGATTTACCGGGACATCCACCGCGGCGTTCTTC.

Comments on this clone: Other DNA sequences of this sample code for an identical CDR3. The rearrangement joins TRBV7-2 to TRBJ2-7; no definite D call. This CDR3 has 11 amino acids. Germline CDR1 SGHTA, CDR2 FQGNSA. V dropped 5 bases and J dropped 3 bases, with 5 bases sitting between them. The CDR3 region has the DNA TGTGCCAGCAGCCGGAGCTACGAGCAGTACTTC. Translating it yields CASSRSYEQYF.

V is TRBV21-1 and J is TRBJ2-7. TRBV21-1 is an annotated pseudogene. The CDR3 sequence is 15 residues long. The CDR3 coding sequence is TGTGCCAGCAGCGGGGGGCGAAAGCTCGCCTACGAGCAGTACTTC. Encoded protein: CASSGGRKLAYEQYF.

This chain joins TRBV5-4 and TRBJ1-1; a weak D match, TRBD1 (5 bases). Deletions cut 5 bases from V and 0 bases from J, with 11 bases between. CDR3 length: 14 amino acids. Germline V gene sequence: CDR1 SGHNT, CDR2 YYREEE (reference sequence). CDR3 coding DNA: TGTGCCAGCAGGGTAGGGGAGATGAACACTGAAGCTTTCTTT. The encoded protein is CASRVGEMNTEAFF. Supplemented by reference TRBV5-4 and TRBJ1-1, the full variable domain reads ETGVTQSPTHLIKTRGQQVTLRCSSQSGHNTVSWYQQALGQGPQFIFQYYREEENGRGNFPPRFSGLQFPNYSSELNVNALELDDSALYLCASRVGEMNTEAFFGQGTRLTVV.

The CDR3, as DNA: TGCAGCGCCAAGGGACAGGGGATTGTGAACACTGAAGCTTTCTTT. Translating it yields CSAKGQGIVNTEAFF. This chain connects TRBV29-1 to TRBJ1-1; 10 nucleotides agree with TRBD1. Germline CDR1 SQVTM, CDR2 ANQGSEA. This CDR3 has 15 amino acids. V lost 7 bases, J lost 0 bases, and 8 bases stayed unmatched.

V usage is TRBV5-4 and J usage is TRBJ2-5; possibly TRBD1 for D (5 bases). Germline V gene sequence: CDR1 SGHNT, CDR2 YYREEE (reference sequence). This CDR3 region has 15 residues. Trimming pared 1 base from V and 5 bases from J, leaving 15 bases between. The CDR3 here is CASSLSLSGHETQYF. DNA for the CDR3: TGTGCCAGCAGCTTGAGCCTATCAGGGCACGAGACCCAGTACTTC.

The chain joins TRBV5-1 to TRBJ2-3; D gene uncertain. The CDR3 has 14 residues. Germline V gives CDR1 SGHRS, CDR2 YFSETQ. V was clipped by 2 bases and J by 4 bases, with 11 bases between them. The CDR3 DNA reads TGCGCCAGCAGCTTTACCAAAAGGGCAGATACGCAGTATTTT. Translating it yields CASSFTKRADTQYF.

The J gene is TRBJ2-1, the V gene TRBV4-1; 10 nucleotides line up with TRBD1. Germline V CDR1 and CDR2: MGHRA, YSYEKL. The trim removed 5 bases at V and 5 bases at J, leaving 3 bases unmatched. The CDR3 is 14 amino acids. In DNA, the CDR3 is TGCGCCAGCAGCGGGACAGGGGTCAACAATGAGCAGTTCTTC. This translates into CASSGTGVNNEQFF.

J is TRBJ2-5 and V is TRBV5-1, with 10 bases that match TRBD2. The germline gives CDR1 SGHRS, CDR2 YFSETQ. This CDR3 contains 14 residues. V shed 4 bases and J 4 bases; nucleotides not matched to a gene: 4. CDR3 residues: CASSPLAGGETQYF. As DNA, the CDR3 is TGCGCCAGCAGCCCCTTAGCGGGGGGAGAGACCCAGTACTTC.

V gene TRBV28 combines with J gene TRBJ2-1; D possibly corresponds to TRBD1 (6 bases). Germline loops: CDR1 MDHEN, CDR2 SYDVKM. The CDR3 has 14 amino acids. The ends were cut back, 3 bases at V and 3 bases at J, with 9 bases in the middle. The CDR3 DNA sequence: TGTGCCAGCAGTTTCCAGGGGTACTACAATGAGCAGTTCTTC. This sequence encodes CASSFQGYYNEQFF.

V and J are TRBV30 and TRBJ1-1; D gene uncertain. Germline V gene lookup returns CDR1 GTSNPN and CDR2 SVGIG (reference sequence). Trimming stripped 5 bases from V and 5 bases from J, with 12 bases between. The CDR3 contains 12 residues. In DNA, the CDR3 is TGTGCCTGGTCCCGGGGAGAAACTGAAGCTTTCTTT. This translates into CAWSRGETEAFF.

The genes are TRBV7-9 and TRBJ2-7; TRBD2 matches 11 bases. Germline V CDR1 and CDR2: SEHNR, FQNEAQ (reference sequence). The V and J ends lost 5 bases and 5 bases, in that order; junction bases with no gene match: 8. The CDR3 spans 15 residues. The CDR3 loop reads CASSTKTSGAHEQYF. CDR3 in DNA: TGTGCCAGCAGCACCAAGACTAGCGGGGCCCACGAGCAGTACTTC.

The rearrangement uses TRBV29-1 and TRBJ1-1; D might be TRBD1 (5 bases). Trimming pared 5 bases from V and 1 base from J, leaving 5 bases between. CDR1 and CDR2 (germline): SQVTM, ANQGSEA. The CDR3 covers 11 residues. The CDR3 DNA is TGCAGCGTTACAGGGAACACTGAAGCTTTCTTT. Translated: CSVTGNTEAFF.

The chain uses TRBV29-1 and TRBJ2-5; TRBD1 or TRBD2 may be the D gene (5 bases each). Trimming stripped 6 bases from V and 5 bases from J, with 7 bases between. This CDR3 has 10 amino acids. Germline CDR1 and CDR2: SQVTM and ANQGSEA. The DNA of the CDR3 is TGCAGCGTGGGGGAGGAGACCCAGTACTTC. Protein sequence: CSVGEETQYF.

The CDR3 protein is CASSLSAGAGGYTF. The CDR3 DNA is TGTGCCAGCAGTCTGTCAGCGGGGGCGGGTGGCTACACCTTC. The chain combines TRBV28 with TRBJ1-2; TRBD1 might be the D (6 bases). V lost 5 bases, J lost 7 bases, and 17 bases lay in between. The germline V gene encodes CDR1 MDHEN and CDR2 SYDVKM. This CDR3 has 14 amino acids.

The chain couples TRBV4-2 to TRBJ2-5; D remains unclear. CDR1 is LGHNA, CDR2 YNFKEQ, per germline. This CDR3 is built from 13 residues. Trimming stripped 7 bases from V and 4 bases from J, with 13 bases between. CDR3 nucleotide sequence: TGTGCCAGCACCGAAGTAGTTGGAGAGACCCAGTACTTC. This translates into CASTEVVGETQYF.

The chain uses TRBV19 and TRBJ1-2; 10 positions agree with TRBD1. Germline trimming cut 4 bases from V and 5 bases from J; bases unmatched to any gene: 1. From germline, CDR1 is LNHDA and CDR2 SQIVND (reference sequence). CDR3 length: 13 residues. CDR3 in DNA: TGTGCCAGTAGTAGGGACAGGGGATATGGCTACACCTTC. Its translation: CASSRDRGYGYTF.

The chain employs TRBV27 and TRBJ2-5; 11 positions match TRBD2. V was clipped by 1 base and J by 4 bases; unmatched bases: 5. Germline V gene sequence: CDR1 MNHEY, CDR2 SMNVEV (reference sequence). The CDR3 extends over 16 amino acids. DNA for the CDR3: TGTGCCAGCAGTTTATTAGCGGGAGGGCTTCGAGAGACCCAGTACTTC. Its translation is CASSLLAGGLRETQYF.

The chain has TRBV21-1 and TRBJ1-2; the table calls TRBD1, which could not be checked here. TRBV21-1 is a pseudogene segment. The CDR3 is 14 residues long. CDR3 nucleotides: TGTGCCAGCAGCAAAAGGGGCAGATTATATGGCTACACCTTC. Protein sequence: CASSKRGRLYGYTF.

The V call is TRBV30, the J call TRBJ2-7; D not resolved. Germline V gives CDR1 GTSNPN, CDR2 SVGIG (reference sequence). This CDR3 spans 11 amino acids. The V end was cut by 5 bases, the J end by 6 bases, with 11 bases between. For the CDR3, the DNA is TGTGCCTGGGCCGACTCGACCGAGCAGTACTTC. Translated, it gives CAWADSTEQYF. Based on the CDR3 plus reference TRBV30 and TRBJ2-7, the full variable domain is SQTIHQWPATLVQPVGSPLSLECTVEGTSNPNLYWYRQAAGRGLQLLFYSVGIGQISSEVPQNLSASRPQDRQFILSSKKLLLSDSGFYLCAWADSTEQYFGPGTRLTVT.

The chain links TRBV5-5 to TRBJ2-7; TRBD1 matches at 8 bases. Germline CDR1 is SGHKS and CDR2 is YYEKEE (reference sequence). Germline trimming cut 4 bases from V and 1 base from J; bases unmatched to any gene: 7. This CDR3 region has 15 residues. DNA for the CDR3: TGTGCCAGCAGCCTAGGGACAGGACCGTCCTACGAGCAGTACTTC. Its protein product is CASSLGTGPSYEQYF.

With respect to this clone: The sample holds other DNA sequences that translate to the same CDR3. The chain is built from TRBV4-2 and TRBJ2-1; tentative D call: TRBD1 (6 bases). Trimming took off 0 bases at V and 5 bases at J, with 17 bases between the two ends. Germline CDR1 LGHNA, CDR2 YNFKEQ. The CDR3 contains 17 residues. As DNA, the CDR3 is TGTGCCAGCAGCCAAGATCTCACAGGGAGACGCCACAATGAGCAGTTCTTC. Its protein product is CASSQDLTGRRHNEQFF.

The rearrangement joins TRBV7-8 to TRBJ1-4; 8 nucleotides match TRBD1. Germline-derived CDR1 and CDR2 are SGHVS and FQNEAQ. This CDR3 spans 15 amino acids. Trimming cost V 4 bases and J 5 bases; bases outside gene matches: 6. CDR3 sequence: CASSSPGGVNEKLFF. The DNA for the CDR3 is TGTGCCAGCAGCTCGCCAGGGGGCGTAAATGAAAAACTGTTTTTT.

The chain is built from TRBV5-6 and TRBJ2-7; D remains unclear. Trimming left V 5 bases short and J 6 bases short, with 15 bases between. Looked up from germline, CDR1 is SGHDT and CDR2 is YYEEEE. The CDR3 is 13 amino acids. The CDR3 reads CASRPDLKGEQYF. The CDR3 DNA sequence: TGTGCCAGCAGACCCGACTTAAAGGGCGAGCAGTACTTC.

The chain couples TRBV15 to TRBJ1-1, with TRBD1 as a possible D gene (5 bases). Germline V gene sequence: CDR1 LNHNV, CDR2 YYDKDF (reference sequence). V lost 0 bases and J 4 bases, leaving 12 bases between the germline ends. CDR3 length: 15 residues. The CDR3 DNA follows: TGTGCCACCAGCAGAGATTGGGGGAGGCCCACTGAAGCTTTCTTT. Translating it yields CATSRDWGRPTEAFF.

The rearrangement joins TRBV19 to TRBJ2-3; perhaps TRBD1 as D (6 bases). From germline, CDR1 is LNHDA and CDR2 SQIVND (reference sequence). V lost 6 bases to trimming and J lost 1 base, with 17 bases between them. The CDR3 is 16 amino acids. The CDR3 region is CASSKGQRFGTDTQYF. The CDR3 nucleotides are TGTGCCAGTAGCAAAGGACAGCGCTTTGGCACAGATACGCAGTATTTT.

In DNA, the CDR3 is TGTGCCAGTAGTCCCCGAGGACTCCTCTCTGGAAACACCATATATTTT. It encodes CASSPRGLLSGNTIYF. This chain uses TRBV19 with TRBJ1-3; D not certain. CDR3 length: 16 amino acids. Trimming took 5 bases from V and 0 from J, leaving 14 bases between them. Germline V gene lookup returns CDR1 LNHDA and CDR2 SQIVND (reference sequence).

J is TRBJ1-1 and V is TRBV21-1; the DNA was not compared with TRBD1, the D call given in the table. TRBV21-1 is a pseudogene locus. The CDR3 loop spans 16 amino acids. The CDR3 DNA reads TGTGCCAGCAACCCCCCGCGACAGGGAGTCAACACTGAAGCTTTCTTT. It translates to CASNPPRQGVNTEAFF.

This chain uses TRBV15 with TRBJ2-3; D may be TRBD2 (6 bases). The ends were cut back, 3 bases at V and 0 bases at J, with 16 bases in the middle. The CDR3 totals 17 residues. Germline V gene data show CDR1 as LNHNV and CDR2 as YYDKDF (reference sequence). CDR3 sequence (DNA): TGTGCCACCAGCAGGCCGGGGGTACGCCTCAGCACAGATACGCAGTATTTT. Translating it yields CATSRPGVRLSTDTQYF. Combining the CDR3 with reference TRBV15 and TRBJ2-3 gives the whole variable domain DAMVIQNPRYQVTQFGKPVTLSCSQTLNHNVMYWYQQKSSQAPKLLFHYYDKDFNNEADTPDNFQSRRPNTSFCFLDIRSPGLGDTAMYLCATSRPGVRLSTDTQYFGPGTRLTVL.